The TCR beta chain described here comes from a study of human T cells and chemical hapten exposure. Study at large: Patch tests put 0.01% DPC on the upper back, and the results were checked at 6 days.

TCRdb used MiXCR to reprocess the RACE reads, holding one entry per CDR3 protein. Of about 99,000 distinct CDR3 sequences detected, roughly 12% appear once; the ten largest clones hold around 2.2%. The time point denotes: patch test 1, 2 weeks after DPC sensitization. Treatment defined: therapeutic diphenylcyclopropenone sensitization with weekly scalp DPC. Trimming left V 1 base short and J 2 bases short, with 9 bases between. The CDR3 contains 16 residues. The germline V gene encodes CDR1 LNHNV and CDR2 YYDKDF (reference sequence). This rearrangement joins TRBV15 to TRBJ2-6, with D tentatively TRBD1 (5 bases). This clonotype was obtained from a woman aged 40 to 50 with alopecia areata. Some clones in this sample may be carry-over from other donors' samples. The sample was whole blood, taken in connection with sensitization to the hapten diphenylcyclopropenone (DPC). This chain's CDR3 is CATSRGGWAGANVLTF. The CDR3 bases are TGTGCCACCAGCAGAGGGGGCTGGGCTGGGGCCAACGTCCTGACTTTC. Full variable domain (rest looked up from reference TRBV15 and TRBJ2-6): DAMVIQNPRYQVTQFGKPVTLSCSQTLNHNVMYWYQQKSSQAPKLLFHYYDKDFNNEADTPDNFQSRRPNTSFCFLDIRSPGLGDTAMYLCATSRGGWAGANVLTFGAGSRLTVL.